Below are 10 T cell receptor beta chains sequenced from a single sample in a study of tissue T cells after allogeneic stem cell transplantation. The sample's time point: mouse harvest day 14 after allogeneic transplant. Mouse grafts combined 10^7 T-cell-depleted bone marrow cells with 10^6 splenic CD5+ T cells. The assay was immunoSEQ multiplex PCR, and TCRdb's table has in-frame clones only and misses some. The sample lists about 9,000 clones; 35% to 40% were seen once. The specimen sequenced was skin. The receptors stem from a female BALB/c mouse given C57BL/6 T cells with graft-versus-host disease after an allogeneic hematopoietic cell transplant.

This clone showed up just a few times. Mouse gene names and germline throughout. The CDR3 extends 1 residue past the end of the read, so its final part is completed from the germline J gene. The chain employs TRBV16 and TRBJ2-7; D remains ambiguous. With 0 bases removed from V and 6 bases from J, the gap between germline ends came to 3 bases. Per germline, CDR1 SGHSA and CDR2 FRNQAP. This CDR3 comprises 11 residues. The sequenced CDR3 bases are TGTGCAAGCAGCTTAGATGGTGAACAGTAC. Its translation: CASSLDGEQY. The entire CDR3 reads CASSLDGEQYF.

Relative to its sample, this clone is medium-sized (0.01 to 0.1%). Gene names are the mouse ones. The read ends 1 residue before the CDR3 terminus; that terminus is restored from the germline J gene. V is TRBV29 and J is TRBJ2-7; D uncertain. This CDR3 has 11 residues. The V gene's germline CDR1 is MSHET and CDR2 SYDVDS. Deletions cut 5 bases from V and 7 bases from J, with 9 bases between. The covered CDR3 bases are TGTGCTAGCAGTCCCCCGACAGAACAGTAC. Encoded protein: CASSPPTEQY. The complete CDR3 reads CASSPPTEQYF.

This clone was observed a few times. Gene and germline names: mouse. The CDR3 DNA, read in part, is TGTGCCTGGAGTCTTCAAATTGCAAACTCCGACTACACC. Its translation is CAWSLQIANSDYT. The CDR3 in its entirety is CAWSLQIANSDYTF. V usage is TRBV31 and J usage is TRBJ1-2; no firm D call. From the germline J gene comes the end of the CDR3, since the read stops 1 residue before it. The CDR3 contains 14 residues. Germline V CDR1 and CDR2: GKSSPN, SITVG. Trimming took 0 bases from V and 0 from J, leaving 8 bases between them.

A remark on this clone: The gene names here belong to mouse. CDR3 residues: CASRLDRGEDERLFF. The sequenced part of the CDR3 DNA is TGTGCCAGCAGGTTGGACAGGGGAGAGGACGAAAGATTATTT. The chain combines TRBV13-3 with TRBJ1-4; TRBD1 aligns across 9 bases. The read falls 1 residue short of the CDR3 end, and the missing part is taken from the germline J gene. The V segment lost 5 bases and the J segment 6 bases; nucleotides outside the gene matches: 8. From germline, CDR1 is NNHDY and CDR2 SYVADS. This CDR3 contains 15 residues.

For this clone: The genes are named according to mouse. The read finishes 1 residue shy of the CDR3 end, and the germline J gene is used to complete it. This sequence joins TRBV31 and TRBJ1-1; D may be TRBD1 (5 bases). Germline V gene sequence: CDR1 GKSSPN, CDR2 SITVG. The germline V and J ends were trimmed by 3 bases and 0 bases, with 11 bases remaining between them. This CDR3 comprises 14 residues. Incomplete CDR3 DNA: TGTGCCTGGAGCCTAGACAGAGCAAACACAGAAGTCTTC. The encoded protein is CAWSLDRANTEVF. In full, the CDR3 reads CAWSLDRANTEVFF.

This clone showed up just a few times. These gene names are mouse names. The read ends 1 residue shy of where the CDR3 ends; the end is completed using the germline J gene. This chain uses TRBV3 with TRBJ2-7; TRBD2 aligns across 9 bases. The germline V gene encodes CDR1 SNHLY and CDR2 FYNGKV (reference sequence). J was trimmed by 4 bases and V by 5 bases; bases with no gene match: 6. The CDR3 contains 14 residues. The DNA read from the CDR3 is TGTGCCAGCAGCCAACTGGGGGGCGTTTATGAACAGTAC. It translates to CASSQLGGVYEQY. The complete CDR3 protein is CASSQLGGVYEQYF.

Note on this clone: Gene names follow the mouse nomenclature. With the read ending 1 residue before the CDR3 end, the germline J gene is used to fill in that end. V and J are TRBV26 and TRBJ2-4, with D possibly being TRBD1 or TRBD2 (6 bases each). This CDR3 region has 14 residues. Trimming stripped 4 bases from V and 0 bases from J, with 8 bases between. Germline V gene data show CDR1 as KGHPV and CDR2 as FQNQEV (reference sequence). The part of the CDR3 DNA that was read is TGTGCCAGCAGTCCGGGGGCTAGTCAAAACACCTTGTAC. Residues: CASSPGASQNTLY. The entire CDR3 protein is CASSPGASQNTLYF.

For this clone: Gene names and germline match the mouse. The CDR3 end falls 1 residue outside the read, so it is completed with the germline J gene. This chain uses TRBV26 with TRBJ2-1; 8 positions agree with TRBD1. J was trimmed by 4 bases and V by 5 bases; bases with no gene match: 4. The V gene's germline CDR1 is KGHPV and CDR2 FQNQEV (reference sequence). CDR3 length: 14 amino acids. CDR3: CASSIRTGYAEQFF. The CDR3 bases that were read are TGTGCCAGCAGTATTCGGACAGGGTATGCTGAGCAGTTC.

Note on this clone: Just one base apart from a much larger clone, this may be a read error. Genes and germline come from the mouse. From the germline J gene comes the end of the CDR3, since the read stops 1 residue before it. The sample contains more than one DNA sequence encoding this CDR3. V usage is TRBV26 and J usage is TRBJ1-1, with TRBD1 as a possible D gene (6 bases). V lost 6 bases and J 1 base, leaving 9 bases between the germline ends. Germline V gene lookup returns CDR1 KGHPV and CDR2 FQNQEV (reference sequence). This CDR3 spans 13 amino acids. Incomplete CDR3 DNA: TGTGCCAGCAGCCCGGGACAAAACACAGAAGTCTTC. Its translation: CASSPGQNTEVF. The complete CDR3 sequence is CASSPGQNTEVFF.

Note on this clone: The gene names here belong to mouse. The covered CDR3 bases are TGTGCCAGCAGTTTTAGTGCAGAAACGCTGTAT. Translating it yields CASSFSAETLY. Given in full, the CDR3 is CASSFSAETLYF. J is TRBJ2-3 and V is TRBV14; D is uncertain. The read halts 1 residue ahead of the CDR3 end, with the missing end drawn from the germline J gene. V lost 2 bases to trimming and J lost 0 bases, with 1 base between them. The CDR3 runs to 12 residues. CDR1 and CDR2 (germline): SGHDT, FRDEAV. Combining the CDR3 with reference TRBV14 and TRBJ2-3 gives the whole variable domain EAGVTQSPRYAVLQEGQAVSFWCDPISGHDTLYWYQQPRDQGPQLLVYFRDEAVIDNSQLPSDRFSAVRPKGTNSTLKIQSAKQGDTATYLCASSFSAETLYFGSGTRLTVL.